This T cell receptor (beta chain) is drawn from a study of T cell responses to AZD1222 COVID-19 vaccine. Study observations and caveats: In the spike-specific TCR repertoire, nearly half reportedly target unmutated variant regions. Clonal diversity was possibly underestimated, and white British individuals and females predominated among donors.

Comments on this clone: Antigen unknown.

Sequencing was performed with immunoSEQ multiplex PCR; in TCRdb, only in-frame clones are kept and a portion is missing. The sample includes 160,000 or so clones, approximately 94% of them seen just once. The CDR3 spans 16 residues. Germline CDR1 reads MNHEY; CDR2 reads SMNVEV (reference sequence). The trim removed 5 bases at V and 4 bases at J, leaving 11 bases unmatched. Material: peripheral blood, obtained 28 days after the second AZD1222 dose. The V call is TRBV27, the J call TRBJ1-3, with 7 nucleotides matching TRBD1. The receptor's source is an adult who received the AZD1222 COVID-19 vaccine. The CDR3 nucleotides are TGTGCCAGCAGTCTAACCCCTACAGGGGCCGGAAACACCATATATTTT. Protein product: CASSLTPTGAGNTIYF.